This T cell receptor beta chain comes out of a study of blood T cells in healthy people across ages. Points from the study as a whole: There was no known CMV status for donors, so expanded clonotype changes were possibly confounded. Roughly linear age-related decline in beta diversity appeared, significant by age 40.

The CDR3 totals 12 residues. Trimming removed 9 bases from V and 5 bases from J, with 14 bases in between. Germline loops: CDR1 LGHNT, CDR2 FRNRAP. Of note for this clonotype: Its matching antigen is unknown.

They isolated at least 7 million PBMCs from each sample. The authors ran a second PCR of 7 to 11 cycles using a sample-barcoded 5' primer and a J-beta primer mix. TCRdb passed the 5' RACE reads through MiXCR, listing each CDR3 protein once. This sample carries 1.5 million to 2 million distinct CDR3 sequences, roughly 30% of them seen once, and the ten largest clones take over 7%. This TCR derives from a young woman in good health. This chain uses TRBV12-5 with TRBJ2-7; D not resolved. The specimen was blood. As DNA, the CDR3 is TGTGCTAGCGCTTATGGGGTCAACGAGCAGTACTTC. Translation: CASAYGVNEQYF.